The 27 T cell receptor beta chains below were found in one sample sequenced in a study of CD8+ T cells in alopecia areata (dated by TCRdb to 2016 to 2019). The meaning of the sample's time point label: less than 25 weeks on oral tofacitinib. The treatment or condition label corresponds to: oral pan-JAK inhibitor, 5-10 mg twice daily. Library creation used the immunoSEQ multiplex PCR assay. For TCR sequencing, RNA was extracted from every sample and reverse transcribed into cDNA to serve as template. The clones in this table, taken by TCRdb from immuneACCESS, are in-frame only. Not every clone is retained; where verified, under half of the shortfall comes from an unresolved V gene, and the cause of the rest is unknown. Recorded for this sample are over 150,000 clones; 50% to 65% of them occurred a single time. The ten top clones hold 9.5% to 14% of the sample. Here the sequenced sample was CD8+ T cells sorted from blood, taken at week 24, from a patient treated with tofacitinib. Receptors were obtained from a human donor with alopecia areata.

J is TRBJ1-5 and V is TRBV2; D is possibly TRBD1 (5 bases). CDR1 and CDR2 (germline): SNHLY, FYNNEI. Trimming shortened V by 3 bases and J by 8 bases, and 14 bases separated the two germline ends. The CDR3 runs to 14 residues. The CDR3 nucleotides are TGTGCCAGCAGTGACCCTGCTTTGGGGGAGCCCCAGCATTTT. Translated: CASSDPALGEPQHF.

The chain combines TRBV27 with TRBJ1-2; D is unresolved. Trimming left V 5 bases short and J 6 bases short, with 16 bases between. The germline CDR1 and CDR2 sequences are MNHEY and SMNVEV (reference sequence). This CDR3 has 14 amino acids. CDR3 sequence reads: CASSPHGRVNGYTF. The DNA of the CDR3 is TGTGCCAGCAGTCCCCATGGACGGGTGAATGGCTACACCTTC.

CDR3: CASSSSGNTGELFF. The DNA of the CDR3 is TGTGCCAGCAGTTCCAGCGGCAACACCGGGGAGCTGTTTTTT. The chain joins TRBV6-5 to TRBJ2-2, with TRBD2 as a possible D gene (5 bases). Germline V gene data show CDR1 as MNHEY and CDR2 as SVGAGI. The CDR3 spans 14 residues. V lost 4 bases to trimming and J lost 2 bases, with 8 bases between them.

Of note for this clone: This same CDR3 is encoded by further DNA sequences in the sample. The chain is built from TRBV5-1 and TRBJ1-5; D gene ambiguous. Trimming removed 4 bases at V and 2 bases at J, with 10 bases between. CDR3 length: 14 amino acids. The V gene's germline CDR1 is SGHRS and CDR2 YFSETQ. The CDR3 bases are TGCGCCAGCAGCGAGGAGGGTGGCAATCAGCCCCAGCATTTT. Translation: CASSEEGGNQPQHF.

The chain recombines TRBV5-1 with TRBJ1-1; D is uncertain. The CDR3 length is 17 residues. CDR1 SGHRS and CDR2 YFSETQ come from the germline V gene. V lost 3 bases to trimming and J lost 0 bases, with 18 bases between them. CDR3 nucleotides: TGCGCCAGCAGCTCCTTTTGGAAGAGAACTTTGAACACTGAAGCTTTCTTT. Translation: CASSSFWKRTLNTEAFF.

The chain links TRBV9 to TRBJ2-1; a weak D match, TRBD2 (5 bases). Germline V CDR1 and CDR2: SGDLS, YYNGEE. The V and J ends lost 0 bases and 0 bases respectively, with 10 bases between them. The CDR3 totals 16 residues. CDR3 sequence reads: CASSVARGSSYNEQFF. The CDR3 DNA reads as TGTGCCAGCAGCGTAGCTCGAGGGAGCTCCTACAATGAGCAGTTCTTC.

This chain uses TRBV14 with TRBJ2-1; the match to TRBD2 covers 8 bases. The CDR3 loop spans 16 amino acids. Per the germline V gene, CDR1 is SGHDN and CDR2 is FVKESK. J lost 3 bases, V lost 4 bases, and 8 bases had no gene match. CDR3 loop: CASSRIGGGDYNEQFF. The CDR3 DNA reads as TGTGCCAGCAGCCGGATCGGGGGGGGCGACTACAATGAGCAGTTCTTC.

This clone has more than one count but fewer than ten. Other DNA sequences in the sample encode the same CDR3. The chain links TRBV5-6 to TRBJ1-5, with D maybe TRBD1 (5 bases). The CDR3 is made up of 13 amino acids. V shed 2 bases and J shed 4 bases, with 7 bases lying between them. Germline V gives CDR1 SGHDT, CDR2 YYEEEE. In nucleotides, the CDR3 is TGTGCCAGCAGCTTAACAGGTAATCAGCCCCAGCATTTT. The encoded protein is CASSLTGNQPQHF.

This clone has a handful of counts. The DNA of the CDR3 is TGTGCCAGTAGTATCCAGGGTGGAAGTCAGCCCCAGCATTTT. Translating gives CASSIQGGSQPQHF. The V call is TRBV19, the J call TRBJ1-5, with D possibly being TRBD1 (5 bases). Germline lookup yields CDR1 LNHDA and CDR2 SQIVND (reference sequence). This CDR3 is 14 amino acids long. V gave up 3 bases and J gave up 6 bases, with 12 bases separating them.

The V gene is TRBV30, the J gene TRBJ1-4, with a weak D call TRBD1 (6 bases). The germline CDR1 and CDR2 sequences are GTSNPN and SVGIG (reference sequence). Trimming took 0 bases from V and 8 from J, leaving 10 bases between them. The length of the CDR3 is 13 residues. CDR3 coding DNA: TGTGCCTGGAGTGTACTAACAGGGGAAAAACTGTTTTTT. As protein: CAWSVLTGEKLFF.

J is TRBJ2-1 and V is TRBV4-1; D not certain. CDR3 length equals 15 residues. CDR1 is MGHRA, CDR2 YSYEKL, per germline. Trimming removed 3 bases from V and 0 bases from J, with 9 bases in between. The CDR3 DNA is TGCGCCAGCAGCCAGGAACCCGACTCCTACAATGAGCAGTTCTTC. Translated: CASSQEPDSYNEQFF.

The CDR3 DNA sequence: TGTGCCAGCAGCTTAGCTCGCGGCAATGAGCAGTTCTTC. It yields the protein CASSLARGNEQFF. The chain has TRBV11-2 and TRBJ2-1; D uncertain. The germline V gene encodes CDR1 SGHAT and CDR2 FQNNGV. The length of the CDR3 is 13 residues. V was pared by 1 base and J by 6 bases, with 7 bases between. The full variable domain, completed using reference TRBV11-2 and TRBJ2-1, is EAGVAQSPRYKIIEKRQSVAFWCNPISGHATLYWYQQILGQGPKLLIQFQNNGVVDDSQLPKDRFSAERLKGVDSTLKIQPAKLEDSAVYLCASSLARGNEQFFGPGTRLTVL.

This clone was counted a few times. The chain couples TRBV5-6 to TRBJ2-1; the match to TRBD2 covers 7 bases. This CDR3 has 15 amino acids. Trimming at V came to 3 bases and at J to 9 bases, leaving 12 bases not matched to a gene. Germline assignment: CDR1 SGHDT and CDR2 YYEEEE. The CDR3 here is CASSSLSGTGSEQFF. Here the CDR3 DNA reads TGTGCCAGCAGCTCTCTGAGCGGGACCGGCAGTGAGCAGTTCTTC. The whole variable domain, remainder taken from reference TRBV5-6 and TRBJ2-1, is DAGVTQSPTHLIKTRGQQVTLRCSPKSGHDTVSWYQQALGQGPQFIFQYYEEEERQRGNFPDRFSGHQFPNYSSELNVNALLLGDSALYLCASSSLSGTGSEQFFGPGTRLTVL.

The rearrangement uses TRBV28 and TRBJ2-7; possible D gene TRBD2, 6 bases. The CDR3 is made up of 11 amino acids. CDR1 is MDHEN, CDR2 SYDVKM, per germline. The V end lost 8 bases, the J end lost 4 bases, and 9 bases lay between the germline ends. This chain's CDR3 is CASAREYEQYF. In nucleotides, the CDR3 is TGTGCCAGCGCCCGGGAGTACGAGCAGTACTTC.

This clone was observed a handful of times. The chain joins TRBV4-3 to TRBJ2-5; 7 positions match TRBD1. From germline, CDR1 is LGHNA and CDR2 YSLEER. J lost 3 bases, V lost 2 bases, and 6 bases had no gene match. The CDR3 has 15 residues. Here the CDR3 reads CASSQTGVGKETQYF. Here the CDR3 DNA reads TGCGCCAGCAGCCAAACAGGGGTGGGGAAAGAGACCCAGTACTTC.

This clone was observed a single time. The V and J genes are TRBV19 and TRBJ1-5; no clear D. Trimming left V 1 base short and J 5 bases short, with 6 bases between. There are 13 residues in the CDR3. Per germline, CDR1 LNHDA and CDR2 SQIVND (reference sequence). CDR3 sequence (DNA): TGTGCCAGTAGTATAGTGGACTATCAGCCCCAGCATTTT. Translating gives CASSIVDYQPQHF.

This chain joins TRBV30 and TRBJ1-5, with 10 bases lining up with TRBD1. Germline-derived CDR1 and CDR2 are GTSNPN and SVGIG (reference sequence). The CDR3 is 15 residues long. V shed 0 bases, J shed 5 bases, and the junction held 4 bases outside the gene matches. CDR3 nucleotides: TGTGCCTGGAGTGTCGGGACAGGGGTTCATCAGCCCCAGCATTTT. It encodes CAWSVGTGVHQPQHF.

This clone was counted a single time. The chain links TRBV13 to TRBJ2-5; TRBD2 matches 7 bases. Germline-derived CDR1 and CDR2 are PRHDT and FYEKMQ (reference sequence). Trimming took 5 bases from V and 4 from J; bases not matched to a gene: 7. The CDR3 totals 14 residues. This CDR3 is CASSQRGQSETQYF. CDR3 nucleotide sequence: TGTGCCAGCAGCCAGCGGGGTCAATCAGAGACCCAGTACTTC. The full variable domain, in which reference TRBV13 and TRBJ2-5 provide the parts outside the CDR3, is AAGVIQSPRHLIKEKRETATLKCYPIPRHDTVYWYQQGPGQDPQFLISFYEKMQSDKGSIPDRFSAQQFSDYHSELNMSSLELGDSALYFCASSQRGQSETQYFGPGTRLLVL.

The gene calls are TRBV29-1 and TRBJ2-5, with 7 bases that match TRBD1. Germline CDR1 reads SQVTM; CDR2 reads ANQGSEA. J lost 1 base, V lost 1 base, and 6 bases had no gene match. CDR3 length equals 15 residues. CDR3 nucleotide sequence: TGCAGCGTTGAAGGGGGACAGCCCCTCCAAGAGACCCAGTACTTC. Its protein is CSVEGGQPLQETQYF.

V usage is TRBV29-1 and J usage is TRBJ1-2; D not resolved. The CDR3 extends over 11 amino acids. CDR1 is SQVTM and CDR2 is ANQGSEA in the germline V gene. Trimming took off 4 bases at V and 3 bases at J, with 6 bases between the two ends. DNA of the CDR3: TGCAGCGTTGGGACGGACTATGGCTACACCTTC. It encodes CSVGTDYGYTF.

As for this clone: Other DNA sequences in this specimen translate into the identical CDR3. This sequence joins TRBV4-3 and TRBJ1-1; D possibly corresponds to TRBD1 (5 bases). V lost 0 bases, J lost 4 bases, and 9 bases lay in between. CDR1 is LGHNA, CDR2 YSLEER, per germline. This CDR3 region has 14 residues. This CDR3 reads CASSQDGGGTEAFF. The CDR3 nucleotides are TGCGCCAGCAGCCAAGATGGCGGGGGCACTGAAGCTTTCTTT.

The chain combines TRBV5-6 with TRBJ1-1; D call uncertain. Trimming took off 0 bases at V and 6 bases at J, with 9 bases between the two ends. CDR3 length: 13 amino acids. Germline CDR1 is SGHDT and CDR2 is YYEEEE. CDR3 bases: TGTGCCAGCAGCTTGGGGAGGCCCCCTGAAGCTTTCTTT. Protein: CASSLGRPPEAFF. Full variable domain (rest looked up from reference TRBV5-6 and TRBJ1-1): DAGVTQSPTHLIKTRGQQVTLRCSPKSGHDTVSWYQQALGQGPQFIFQYYEEEERQRGNFPDRFSGHQFPNYSSELNVNALLLGDSALYLCASSLGRPPEAFFGQGTRLTVV.

This rearrangement joins TRBV30 to TRBJ2-1, with 11 bases that match TRBD2. Germline loops: CDR1 GTSNPN, CDR2 SVGIG (reference sequence). The V gene end was trimmed by 0 bases and the J gene end by 8 bases; junction bases not matched to a gene: 9. The CDR3 totals 16 residues. Here the CDR3 reads CAWSVRASGGPHEQFF. The DNA of the CDR3 is TGTGCCTGGAGTGTTCGTGCTAGCGGGGGGCCCCATGAGCAGTTCTTC.

Turning to this clone: This could be a read error, since a much larger clone is one nucleotide away. The chain has TRBV13 and TRBJ2-3, with D possibly matching TRBD1 (6 bases). CDR1 and CDR2 from the germline V gene are PRHDT and FYEKMQ (reference sequence). Deletions cut 3 bases from V and 0 bases from J, with 7 bases between. The CDR3 contains 14 residues. The CDR3 sequence: CASSFGQSTDTQYF. CDR3 nucleotides: TGTGCCAGCAGCTTCGGACAGAGCACAGATACGCAGTATTTT.

V and J are TRBV29-1 and TRBJ1-2; 7 bases map to TRBD1. The CDR3 extends over 11 amino acids. From germline, CDR1 is SQVTM and CDR2 ANQGSEA. V dropped 5 bases and J dropped 6; count of bases not matched to a gene: 3. CDR3 region: CSVPTGDGYTF. CDR3 nucleotide sequence: TGCAGCGTTCCTACAGGGGATGGCTACACCTTC.

The chain uses TRBV27 and TRBJ1-5; D ambiguous. In germline, CDR1 is MNHEY, CDR2 SMNVEV (reference sequence). Between the trimmed V and J ends, which lost 0 bases and 4 bases, there was a span of 10 bases. The CDR3 has 15 residues. CDR3 DNA: TGTGCCAGCAGTTTATCGACGGAGGGAAATCAGCCCCAGCATTTT. The encoded protein is CASSLSTEGNQPQHF.

There are a few counts of this clone. The V and J genes are TRBV29-1 and TRBJ2-3; no firm D call. V lost 4 bases and J lost 2, with 13 bases in between. CDR1 is SQVTM, CDR2 ANQGSEA, per germline. The CDR3 is 14 residues long. CDR3 loop: CSVVEEGYTDTQYF. The CDR3 nucleotides are TGCAGCGTTGTGGAAGAAGGCTACACAGATACGCAGTATTTT.